Detailed here is one TCR beta chain. Its antigen is not known. These data originate in a study of CD8 T cells in ankylosing spondylitis. General observations from the study: It appeared that ankylosing spondylitis blood was characterized by a TCR beta motif of about eight highly homologous variants.

CDR1 and CDR2 (germline): DFQATT, SNEGSKA (reference sequence). This CDR3 is 12 amino acids long. TCRdb analysed the 5' RACE reads with MiXCR anew, one entry per CDR3 protein. Among approximately 220,000 distinct CDR3 sequences listed, 25% to 30% were seen once. The chain carries TRBV20-1 and TRBJ2-7, with D maybe TRBD1 (8 bases). TRBJ2-1 explains the end of the DNA better; the J call may be wrong. This receptor was taken from a male donor with ankylosing spondylitis or in good health (not recorded which). Sequencing input: blood, either unsorted or a sorted T cell fraction (not recorded which). For the CDR3, the DNA is TGCAGTGCCAACAGGGGGGACTACGAGCAGTTCTTC. As protein: CSANRGDYEQFF.